This TCR beta chain emerged from a study of cytomegalovirus exposure and HLA in healthy donors. By sample fraction, this clone is medium-sized. The CDR3 length is 13 residues. V was clipped by 5 bases and J by 6 bases, with 14 bases between them. Germline-derived CDR1 and CDR2 are SGHVS and FQNEAQ. Profiled with immunoSEQ multiplex PCR; TCRdb holds only in-frame clones, not every one. The sample lists about 95,000 clones, less than 85% seen once, with roughly 22% in the top ten. The clonotype originates from a young man in good health and CMV-seropositive. Specimen: PBMCs. This chain uses TRBV7-8 with TRBJ2-7, with a possible D match to TRBD1 (6 bases). The CDR3 DNA follows: TGTGCCAGCAGCCATGGACAGTCGGGCGAGCAGTACTTC. Encoded protein: CASSHGQSGEQYF.